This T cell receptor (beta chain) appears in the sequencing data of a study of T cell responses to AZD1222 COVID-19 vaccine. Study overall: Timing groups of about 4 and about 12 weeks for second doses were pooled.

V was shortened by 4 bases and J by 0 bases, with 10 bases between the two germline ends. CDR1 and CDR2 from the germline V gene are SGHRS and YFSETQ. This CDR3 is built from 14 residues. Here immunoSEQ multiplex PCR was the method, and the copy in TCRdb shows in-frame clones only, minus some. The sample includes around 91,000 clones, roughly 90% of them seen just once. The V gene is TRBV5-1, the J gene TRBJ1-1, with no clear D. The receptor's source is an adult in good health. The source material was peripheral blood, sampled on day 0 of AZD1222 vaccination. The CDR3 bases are TGCGCCAGCAGCATCCTTGGGGTGAACACTGAAGCTTTCTTT. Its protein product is CASSILGVNTEAFF.